Below are 15 T cell receptor beta chains sequenced from a single sample in a study of blood T cell repertoires in COVID-19. Profiled with immunoSEQ multiplex PCR; TCRdb holds only in-frame clones, not every one. Here the sample spans roughly 100,000 clones, less than 90% being singletons. Material for sequencing was peripheral blood. Receptors originate from a human donor in a cohort sampled during active COVID-19.

V gene TRBV4-1 combines with J gene TRBJ2-7; TRBD2 aligns across 7 bases. The CDR3 has 15 residues. With V trimmed by 1 base and J by 2 bases, 5 bases remained unmatched. CDR1 is MGHRA, CDR2 YSYEKL, per germline. The CDR3: CASSQVPGGTYEQYF. The CDR3 DNA reads as TGCGCCAGCAGCCAAGTTCCGGGGGGAACCTACGAGCAGTACTTC.

The chain recombines TRBV12-3 or TRBV12-4 with TRBJ1-5; D not certain. The CDR3 has 13 amino acids. V lost 5 bases to trimming and J lost 3 bases, with 8 bases between them. The CDR3 region is CASSGANNQPQHF. The DNA of the CDR3 is TGTGCCAGCAGTGGAGCAAACAATCAGCCCCAGCATTTT.

The genes are TRBV6-1 and TRBJ1-1; D remains ambiguous. CDR1 is MNHNS and CDR2 is SASEGT in the germline V gene. The CDR3 is 17 residues long. Trimming cost V 3 bases and J 3 bases, with 20 bases left between them. CDR3 bases: TGTGCCAGCAGTGATAGATATCGGGGAGCCTTTCACACTGAAGCTTTCTTT. Protein product: CASSDRYRGAFHTEAFF.

The chain is built from TRBV7-9 and TRBJ2-7; 11 nucleotides align to TRBD2. Germline V gene sequence: CDR1 SEHNR, CDR2 FQNEAQ (reference sequence). V trimming: 5 bases; J trimming: 3 bases; junction bases outside the gene matches: 9. The CDR3 totals 16 residues. CDR3 sequence (DNA): TGTGCCAGCAGCCTAACACGAACTAGCGGGAGCTACGAGCAGTACTTC. Residues: CASSLTRTSGSYEQYF.

The V call is TRBV28, the J call TRBJ2-2; D remains ambiguous. V dropped 10 bases and J dropped 0 bases, with 27 bases sitting between them. CDR1 and CDR2 from the germline V gene are MDHEN and SYDVKM. The CDR3 contains 19 residues. The CDR3 DNA reads as TGTGCCATCCTCCAACTAAAAATTCAACGGAGTCCGAACACCGGGGAGCTGTTTTTT. Protein sequence: CAILQLKIQRSPNTGELFF. Together with reference TRBV28 and TRBJ2-2, the CDR3 gives the full variable domain: DVKVTQSSRYLVKRTGEKVFLECVQDMDHENMFWYRQDPGLGLRLIYFSYDVKMKEKGDIPEGYSVSREKKERFSLILESASTNQTSMYLCAILQLKIQRSPNTGELFFGEGSRLTVL.

The genes are TRBV12-5 and TRBJ2-2; 11 bases fit TRBD1. Looked up from germline, CDR1 is LGHNT and CDR2 is FRNRAP. The J segment lost 4 bases and the V segment lost 6 bases, leaving 4 bases of the junction unmatched. CDR3 length equals 15 residues. The CDR3 region is CASGPGQGGTGELFF. CDR3 nucleotides: TGTGCTAGTGGACCGGGACAGGGGGGCACCGGGGAGCTGTTTTTT.

The chain is built from TRBV14 and TRBJ2-7; TRBD2 agrees at 11 bases. CDR3 size: 14 residues. J gave up 6 bases and V 2 bases, and 3 bases lay outside the gene matches. The germline V gene has CDR1 SGHDN and CDR2 FVKESK. CDR3 sequence reads: CASSQQTSGVEQYF. In nucleotides, the CDR3 is TGTGCCAGCAGCCAACAGACTAGCGGGGTCGAGCAGTACTTC.

CDR3 DNA: TGTGCCACCAGCTTGACAGGGAACACTGAAGCTTTCTTT. Its protein is CATSLTGNTEAFF. This chain uses TRBV15 with TRBJ1-1, with D possibly TRBD1 on 6 matching bases. V was clipped by 5 bases and J by 1 base, with 8 bases between them. This CDR3 comprises 13 residues. Germline V gene data show CDR1 as LNHNV and CDR2 as YYDKDF (reference sequence).

The chain carries TRBV7-9 and TRBJ2-1; D is possibly TRBD2 (5 bases). CDR1 is SEHNR, CDR2 FQNEAQ, per germline (reference sequence). V was cut by 1 base and J by 1 base, with 5 bases left in between. The CDR3 loop spans 14 amino acids. CDR3 DNA sequence: TGTGCCAGCAGCTTAGGGACTTCCTACAATGAGCAGTTCTTC. Translated, it gives CASSLGTSYNEQFF.

V usage is TRBV10-3 and J usage is TRBJ2-5, with D tentatively TRBD1 (5 bases). Trimming stripped 4 bases from V and 0 bases from J, with 12 bases between. The V gene's germline CDR1 is ENHRY and CDR2 SYGVKD. The CDR3 is 15 amino acids. The CDR3 DNA reads as TGTGCCATCAGTGGACGACAGACGTACCAAGAGACCCAGTACTTC. Its protein product is CAISGRQTYQETQYF.

Comments on this clone: At one boundary the junction diverges from the germline segment, which might be a read error. The V and J genes are TRBV4-1 and TRBJ2-7; D is perhaps TRBD1 (6 bases). Germline values: CDR1 MGHRA, CDR2 YSYEKL. The CDR3 loop spans 12 amino acids. CDR3 amino acids: CARRPVGRGYSF. CDR3 bases: TGCGCCAGGAGGCCCGTCGGCAGGGGATATTCCTTC.

The gene calls are TRBV2 and TRBJ2-7; 14 bases line up with TRBD2. Germline CDR1 and CDR2: SNHLY and FYNNEI. The V and J ends lost 5 bases and 3 bases, in that order; junction bases with no gene match: 9. The CDR3 contains 17 residues. CDR3 sequence reads: CASSTGTSGSGVYEQYF. The CDR3 coding sequence is TGTGCCAGCAGTACTGGGACTAGCGGGAGTGGTGTCTACGAGCAGTACTTC.

This clone appeared a single time. V and J are TRBV7-9 and TRBJ2-7; the D gene is possibly TRBD2 (6 bases). V was shortened by 5 bases and J by 6 bases, with 11 bases between the two germline ends. The CDR3 totals 12 residues. Germline values: CDR1 SEHNR, CDR2 FQNEAQ (reference sequence). The CDR3 reads CASSDAGGEQYF. CDR3 nucleotide sequence: TGTGCCAGCAGCGACGCCGGGGGCGAGCAGTACTTC.

The gene calls are TRBV9 and TRBJ2-5, with 9 bases matching TRBD1. Germline CDR1 SGDLS, CDR2 YYNGEE. This CDR3 is 15 amino acids long. The trim removed 1 base at V and 5 bases at J, leaving 6 bases unmatched. CDR3 DNA: TGTGCCAGCAGCGTATTACAGGGGGCTGAGGAGACCCAGTACTTC. Its protein is CASSVLQGAEETQYF.

This chain links TRBV4-1 with TRBJ1-2; D not resolved. Germline V CDR1 and CDR2: MGHRA, YSYEKL. The CDR3 is 16 amino acids. Trimming took off 0 bases at V and 5 bases at J, with 16 bases between the two ends. This CDR3 reads CASSQDQSLYAYGYTF. The CDR3 region has the DNA TGCGCCAGCAGCCAAGATCAGTCCCTTTACGCATATGGCTACACCTTC.